The sequence of this TCR beta chain was determined in a study of T cell repertoires in aging, cancer and after chemotherapy (dated by TCRdb to between 2017 and 2020). Study-wide context: Donors spanned six age groups from 30 or younger to 70 or older, with at least three individuals per group. To look at immunoaging and at how T cells reconstitute after chemotherapy, the study profiled TCR beta repertoires in peripheral blood from both healthy donors and cancer patients. In the solid tumor group, the paired samples taken before and after chemotherapy came from brain tumor (glioblastoma) patients given temozolomide-based therapy. In total, the full dataset held some 8.2 million TCR reads. Alongside 95 healthy donors serving as a reference group, the cohort included over 200 cancer patients, of whom some 91 had hematological cancers and 120 to 130 had solid cancers.

Taken from the germline V gene (reference sequence), the CDR1 and CDR2 loops are DFQATT and SNEGSKA. Including cysteine and phenylalanine, the CDR3 has 14 amino acids. Just the 42-base CDR3 DNA is kept, in frame starting at base 1. At the junction V is shortened by 3 bases and J by 8 bases, with 17 bases in between. Summary of the overall study and its limitations: According to the authors, the repertoire data do not allow conclusions to be drawn about immunological memory after chemotherapy. Compared with age-matched healthy donors, untreated patients with either hematological or solid cancers had significantly lower TCR diversity in the blood along with higher clonality. In healthy donors, the decline in TCR diversity with age was mainly explained by loss of richness, whereas in cancer patients loss of evenness was also found to contribute. Median generation probability increased over the chemotherapy interval in both cancer cohorts, suggesting repertoire reconstitution through rebound thymic output.

Multiplex touch-down PCR with a mixed TRB-A/B primer pool was used to amplify rearranged TRB sequences covering the V, D and J segments. Illumina adapters and sample indices were attached to the amplicons in two consecutive PCR reactions using Phusion HS II polymerase. Amplicons were gel-purified using the NucleoSpin Gel and PCR Clean-up kit and were subsequently checked with Qubit and an Agilent 2100 Bioanalyzer. Sequencing of libraries was carried out on an Illumina MiSeq in 600-cycle, single-indexed, paired-end runs. As for how the authors treated the data: MiXCR versions 2.12 and 3.0.5 were used to process TRB sequences. Each unique CDR3 nucleotide sequence was treated as one clone, and only productive sequences with two or more reads were kept. The repertoire metrics were Shannon diversity, evenness, clonality (calculated as one minus evenness), and diversity profiles parameterized by alpha from 0 to 5. Generation probabilities of clones in paired pre- and post-chemotherapy samples were computed with the IGoR algorithm. The public reads were reanalyzed by TCRdb: fastp trimming at Q25, MiXCR alignment, in-frame beta chains only. Rows with a matching CDR3 protein are joined into one entry that keeps the most common DNA and genes. TCRdb, rather than the study authors, made the V and J calls. The sample records roughly 2,000 distinct CDR3 sequences, around a quarter of which are singletons. Together, the top ten hold under 8% of the sample.

Instead of sorted cells or RNA, genomic DNA extracted from peripheral blood served as the source for amplifying TCR beta rearrangements. As concerns this clonotype: Its antigen is not yet known. The input lacks base qualities; no much larger clone sits a single base away.

This receptor was taken from a human donor with a solid tumor. Sequencing was carried out using blood. The V gene is TRBV20-1 and the J gene is TRBJ2-1; TRBD2 is a possible D gene, resting on 6 matching bases. The CDR3: CSASPRDIFYEQFF. The DNA reads as follows: TGCAGTGCTAGCCCGCGGGATATCTTTTATGAGCAGTTCTTC.